One sample yielded the 15 T cell receptor beta chains listed below, sequenced in a study of T-cell reconstitution after alpha-beta-depleted transplantation in children. Unique molecular identifiers were built into the TCRbeta library. TCRdb re-called the PCR reads through MiXCR, storing one row per CDR3 protein. Seen here are more than 500,000 distinct CDR3 sequences, over 9.5% observed once, and the top ten hold around 15%. The source was PBMCs, mostly from graft donor cells, collected 180 days after TCRalphabeta/CD19-depleted stem cell transplant. These receptors were taken from a female patient aged 2-10 years who had a stem cell transplant for aplastic anemia, so the T cells may come from the graft donor.

This clonotype has more than one count but fewer than ten. J is TRBJ2-7 and V is TRBV20-1; D ambiguous. This CDR3 is built from 15 residues. Germline loops: CDR1 DFQATT, CDR2 SNEGSKA (reference sequence). Trimming shortened V by 4 bases and J by 0 bases, and 16 bases separated the two germline ends. CDR3 loop: CSATEIPSNSYEQYF. CDR3 bases: TGCAGTGCTACCGAGATTCCTTCTAACTCCTACGAGCAGTACTTC.

This clonotype was recorded a few times. The chain recombines TRBV12-3 or TRBV12-4 with TRBJ2-1; 9 bases are a match to TRBD2. Trimming cost V 6 bases and J 3 bases; bases outside gene matches: 6. The CDR3 sequence is 15 residues long. The CDR3 loop is CASRDSGSLYNEQFF. The CDR3 nucleotides are TGTGCCAGCAGAGATAGCGGGAGCCTCTACAATGAGCAGTTCTTC.

This clonotype appeared once. A read error may explain this, as a much larger clone is one base away. V usage is TRBV5-1 and J usage is TRBJ2-2, with D possibly TRBD2 on 5 matching bases. The germline V gene has CDR1 SGHRS and CDR2 YFSETQ. CDR3 length: 16 amino acids. Trimming cost V 4 bases and J 3 bases, with 16 bases left between them. Here the CDR3 DNA reads TGCGCCAGCAGCACCGGGATTAGCGCGTACACCGGGGAGCTGTTTTTT. Translated, it gives CASSTGISAYTGELFF.

In its sample, this clonotype was seen a few times. J is TRBJ2-7 and V is TRBV29-1; D is uncertain. Looked up from germline, CDR1 is SQVTM and CDR2 is ANQGSEA. The CDR3 has 14 residues. The ends were cut back, 3 bases at V and 2 bases at J, with 14 bases in the middle. This CDR3 is CSVEVLGRAYEQYF. In DNA, the CDR3 is TGCAGCGTTGAGGTTCTAGGGCGAGCCTACGAGCAGTACTTC.

This clonotype was counted only a few times. The CDR3 here is CAISEVDRGLPYYSNQPQHF. For the CDR3, the DNA is TGTGCCATCAGTGAGGTGGACAGGGGCTTGCCTTACTATAGCAATCAGCCCCAGCATTTT. This chain links TRBV10-3 with TRBJ1-5; TRBD1 aligns across 9 bases. The trim removed 2 bases at V and 0 bases at J, leaving 14 bases unmatched. This CDR3 has 20 residues. The germline V gene has CDR1 ENHRY and CDR2 SYGVKD.

The gene calls are TRBV20-1 and TRBJ2-5; the match to TRBD2 covers 10 bases. Germline-derived CDR1 and CDR2 are DFQATT and SNEGSKA (reference sequence). The CDR3 covers 18 residues. After removal of 0 bases from V and 5 bases from J, the junction contained 15 bases not matched to a gene. The CDR3 sequence is CSARDPPPSSGGFETQYF. In DNA, the CDR3 is TGCAGTGCTAGAGATCCCCCCCCAAGTAGCGGGGGGTTTGAGACCCAGTACTTC.

This clonotype was detected a few times. The chain carries TRBV6-1 and TRBJ2-1; a weak D match, TRBD2 (6 bases). The CDR3 is 16 residues long. Trimming shortened V by 4 bases and J by 3 bases, and 16 bases separated the two germline ends. Per germline, CDR1 MNHNS and CDR2 SASEGT. The CDR3: CASSAPLAGNYNEQFF. The CDR3, as DNA: TGTGCCAGCAGTGCCCCCCTCGCGGGGAACTACAATGAGCAGTTCTTC.

This sequence joins TRBV5-1 and TRBJ2-3, with a possible D match to TRBD2 (7 bases). Looked up from germline, CDR1 is SGHRS and CDR2 is YFSETQ. The V gene lost 4 bases and the J gene lost 1 base, with 19 bases spanning the gap. CDR3 size: 17 residues. CDR3 nucleotide sequence: TGCGCCAGCAGCCCCTCACGGGGGGCCCCTGGCACAGATACGCAGTATTTT. Translated: CASSPSRGAPGTDTQYF.

This clonotype was recorded at least ten times. V usage is TRBV12-3 or TRBV12-4 and J usage is TRBJ2-3; unclear D gene. Deletions cut 6 bases from V and 0 bases from J, with 16 bases between. The CDR3 spans 16 residues. The CDR3 region is CASSPRMGSSTDTQYF. The DNA of the CDR3 is TGTGCCAGCAGCCCTCGAATGGGTTCTAGCACAGATACGCAGTATTTT.

This clonotype was seen only a few times. The chain recombines TRBV28 with TRBJ2-7; perhaps TRBD1 as D (6 bases). The germline gives CDR1 MDHEN, CDR2 SYDVKM. Trimming took 5 bases from V and 4 from J, leaving 15 bases between them. The CDR3 has 14 amino acids. CDR3 amino acids: CASSQFFTGYEQYV. In DNA form, the CDR3 reads TGTGCCAGCAGTCAATTCTTCACAGGGTACGAGCAGTACGTC.

This clonotype appeared many times. The rearrangement uses TRBV25-1 and TRBJ2-7; tentatively, D is TRBD1 or TRBD2 (5 bases each). The CDR3 is 15 amino acids. The V gene lost 0 bases and the J gene lost 5 bases, with 14 bases spanning the gap. CDR1 is MGHDK, CDR2 SYGVNS, per germline. CDR3 in amino acids: CASSEYRGSTNEQYF. In nucleotides, the CDR3 is TGTGCCAGCAGTGAATATCGGGGCTCTACTAACGAGCAGTACTTC.

This clonotype was detected ten times or more. The J gene is TRBJ2-7, the V gene TRBV7-2; D is undetermined. Trimming pared 1 base from V and 4 bases from J, leaving 8 bases between. CDR3 size: 13 residues. Per germline, CDR1 SGHTA and CDR2 FQGNSA. This CDR3 is CASSLGVGYEQYV. In nucleotides, the CDR3 is TGTGCCAGCAGCTTAGGGGTTGGGTACGAGCAGTACGTC.

This chain uses TRBV7-8 with TRBJ2-5; a possible D gene is TRBD2 (7 bases). V lost 3 bases, J lost 5 bases, and 13 bases lay in between. CDR1 is SGHVS and CDR2 is FQNEAQ in the germline V gene. There are 14 residues in the CDR3. CDR3 loop: CASSFLGGAETQYF. In DNA, the CDR3 is TGTGCCAGCAGCTTTTTAGGGGGGGCCGAGACCCAGTACTTC.

This chain connects TRBV7-2 to TRBJ2-1; no definite D call. The CDR3 contains 15 residues. Germline loops: CDR1 SGHTA, CDR2 FQGNSA. The ends were cut back, 5 bases at V and 9 bases at J, with 20 bases in the middle. CDR3 DNA sequence: TGTGCCAGCAGCAAGACCGGGCTAAAATCGGGTGAGCAGTTCTTC. Its protein product is CASSKTGLKSGEQFF.

The genes are TRBV7-9 and TRBJ1-2; 11 bases are shared with TRBD1. V shed 5 bases, J shed 4 bases, and the junction held 6 bases outside the gene matches. Per the germline V gene, CDR1 is SEHNR and CDR2 is FQNEAQ (reference sequence). The CDR3 covers 15 residues. The CDR3 spells CASSPTGTGGYGYTF. CDR3 sequence (DNA): TGTGCCAGCAGCCCTACCGGGACAGGGGGCTATGGCTACACCTTC.